This T cell receptor (beta chain) was sequenced for a study of vaccination and CD4 T cells after COVID-19. Noted treatment: approximately 11-day PBMC culture with coronavirus spike peptide pools or control peptides (ViraFEST assay). In regard to this clonotype: Its cognate antigen is unknown.

The CDR3 runs to 15 residues. Germline V lookup: CDR1 MNHEY, CDR2 SVGAGI. V lost 2 bases to trimming and J lost 3 bases, with 13 bases between them. Researchers used the Oncomine TCR Beta short-read assay to sequence DNA from cultured CD4+ T cells. TCRdb ran MiXCR on the PCR reads and lists one entry per CDR3 protein. The sample includes fewer than 15,000 distinct CDR3 sequences, 35% to 45% of them seen just once. The rearrangement joins TRBV6-5 to TRBJ1-1; D unresolved. The TCR was taken from a human donor who had recovered from COVID-19. Material: CD4+ T cells from blood, cultured in vitro, obtained after SARS-CoV-2 vaccination. The CDR3 DNA is TGTGCCAGCAGTTACGTGTGGCGGATTGACACTGAAGCTTTCTTT. Translation gives CASSYVWRIDTEAFF.